Sequencing of this T cell receptor (beta chain) was carried out in a study of blood T cell repertoires in COVID-19 (dated by TCRdb to the early 2020s). Background for the entire study: The collaborator samples originated in the United States, Italy and Spain and spanned the acute and convalescent phases of COVID-19. The material from the prospective study consisted of cDNA or gDNA derived from T cells, B-cell-depleted T cells, or PBMCs. Deeply sampled blood TCRbeta repertoires from subjects exposed to, actively infected with, or recovered from COVID-19 were included in the dataset. The repertoires were made available in a free public database intended to serve as a resource for research on the immune response to SARS-CoV-2. The samples were drawn from two sources: the first 160 participants of the ongoing ImmuneRACE study, and over 1,000 subjects contributed by 6 global collaborators. The sample metadata nearly always contained a de-identified subject ID, COVID-19 status, age in years and sex. Where HLA class I and class II types were available, the types were taken from metadata supplied by the sample provider, not from assay-based typing. The study at large found these results: Clinical and demographic metadata were provided uncurated, with the amount varying by source and participant.

Only one count was recorded for this clone. It has no known antigen specificity. No base quality values were provided; no much bigger clone lies one nucleotide off. Trimming takes 2 bases from V and 4 bases from J, and the germline ends sit 8 bases apart. Based on the germline V gene, the CDR1 and CDR2 sequences are MRHNA and SNTAGT. From the cysteine up to the phenylalanine, the CDR3 has a length of 14 residues. The entry retains the CDR3 DNA only, 42 bases that are in frame from base 1. In the prospective study, participants were about 18 to 90 years old, resided in 24 geographic areas of the United States, and were enrolled through a virtual design. In the prospective study, cohorts were assigned on the basis of participant-reported clinical history obtained from a screening survey and a study questionnaire. Mobile phlebotomists in the prospective study collected whole blood, serum and a nasopharyngeal or oropharyngeal swab from every participant. Prospective study participants could optionally give additional blood draws and questionnaires over an approximately two-month period. Blood samples from the prospective study were shipped frozen or at room temperature prior to DNA extraction.

TCRbeta CDR3 regions were amplified from genomic DNA using the immunoSEQ Assay, a bias-controlled multiplex PCR. Per the authors' processing: The number of nucleated cells in each sample was estimated by amplification of reference gene primers within the assay. Sequence reads were collapsed and filtered to measure the absolute abundance of every unique TCRbeta CDR3 rearrangement. For each sample, productive Simpson clonality was calculated as the square root of Simpson's diversity index across productive rearrangements. TCRdb stores this immuneACCESS table with in-frame sequences only. Part of the clones is absent; in the studies checked, under half of the shortfall reflects unresolved V genes, and no reason is known for the rest. Clonal size and the V and J genes are those of that table, whereas D and trimming came from the DNA. In this sample the table shows 150,000 to 200,000 clones, about 90% of which occur a single time. The ten largest account for 0.95% to 1.5% of the sample.

Recombination joined TRBV6-4 with TRBJ2-2; the D gene is perhaps TRBD1, from 6 matching bases. The sequence came from a human donor with acute COVID-19. The donor label of this sample is uncertain. The sample taken for sequencing was PBMCs or T cells enriched from blood (not recorded which). The base sequence is TGTGCCAGCAGTGACAGGGGGAGCACCGGGGAGCTGTTTTTT. Its product reads: CASSDRGSTGELFF.